This is a list of T cell receptor beta chains from one sample in a study of human T cells and chemical hapten exposure. TCRdb recomputed calls from the RACE reads with MiXCR, one row per CDR3 protein. The sample has nearly 85,000 distinct CDR3 sequences, roughly 11% seen once. This specimen consisted of whole blood, obtained in connection with sensitization to the hapten diphenylcyclopropenone (DPC). The origin of the receptors is a young man with alopecia areata. Some clones in this sample may be carry-over from other donors' samples. CDR3s include the opening cysteine and the closing phenylalanine or tryptophan. A D gene is named only where the DNA matches it firmly. Clone size is shown for a subset of rows, as once, few, many or a class of expanded clone.

.	many	TRBJ1-1	TRBV29-1	TGCAGCGTTGACTGGGTCACTGAAGCTTTCTTT	CSVDWVTEAFF
TRBD1	many	TRBJ1-6	TRBV12-3/TRBV12-4	TGTGCCAGCAGCCAGAACGACAGGGCCTCACCCCTCCACTTT	CASSQNDRASPLHF
.	many	TRBJ1-5	TRBV6-2/TRBV6-3	TGTGCCAGCAGTAATGACATCGTCACGGATCAGCCCCAGCATTTT	CASSNDIVTDQPQHF
.	few	TRBJ2-3	TRBV7-3	TGTGCCAGCAGTTTTAACGGGGGCACAGATACGCAGTATTTT	CASSFNGGTDTQYF
.	many	TRBJ1-2	TRBV4-2	TGTGCCAGCAGCGAAGGCGAGGGTCGGAGGGCCTACACCTTC	CASSEGEGRRAYTF
.	.	TRBJ2-3	TRBV4-1	TGCGCCAGCAGCCAAGTCCCAGATACGCAGTATTTT	CASSQVPDTQYF
TRBD2	few	TRBJ2-5	TRBV7-2	TGTGCCAGCAGCTTAGCTCGGACTAGCCAAGAGACCCAGTACTTC	CASSLARTSQETQYF
.	.	TRBJ1-5	TRBV2	TGTGCCAGCAATGGGCAGGGTGGTCAGCCCCAGCATTTT	CASNGQGGQPQHF
.	few	TRBJ2-3	TRBV7-9	TGTGCCAGCAGGTCAGGGAAGAGGGCAGATACGCAGTATTTT	CASRSGKRADTQYF
.	.	TRBJ1-1	TRBV20-1	TGCAGTGCCCGGCCCTGGGACACTGAAGCTTTCTTT	CSARPWDTEAFF
TRBD1	many	TRBJ1-3	TRBV6-1	TGTGCCAGATGGGACAGGGGATTTTCTGGAAACACCATATATTTT	CARWDRGFSGNTIYF
.	many	TRBJ2-1	TRBV20-1	TGCAGTGCTAGAGCCGAGGACATCTCCTACAATGAGCAGTTCTTC	CSARAEDISYNEQFF
TRBD1	few	TRBJ2-7	TRBV7-9	TGTGCCAGCAGCTTAGATCCGGGACAGGGTTACCACGAGCAGTACTTC	CASSLDPGQGYHEQYF
.	.	TRBJ2-3	TRBV20-1	TGCAGTGCTATACAGGGTGGGTTGGGAACAGATACGCAGTATTTT	CSAIQGGLGTDTQYF
.	.	TRBJ1-5	TRBV6-5	TGTGCCAGCAGTTACTCGGTCAGCAATCAGCCCCAGCATTTT	CASSYSVSNQPQHF
.	few	TRBJ2-3	TRBV7-3	TGTGCCAGCAGCCCCGGGGCTCTGCAGTATTTT	CASSPGALQYF
TRBD1	many	TRBJ2-5	TRBV7-2	TGTGCCAGCAGCTTATGGACAGGGGGCCAAGAGACCCAGTACTTC	CASSLWTGGQETQYF
.	many	TRBJ2-1	TRBV6-2/TRBV6-3	TGTGCCAGCGGCCAGGGTTCGCGTACATCGACGGATGAGCAGTTCTTC	CASGQGSRTSTDEQFF
.	.	TRBJ2-4	TRBV2	TGTGCCAGCAGTGACTGGAGGAACATTCAGTACTTC	CASSDWRNIQYF
.	few	TRBJ1-6	TRBV28	TGTGCCAGCAGCTCTGAGTTCAGAGCCCTCAATTCACCCCTCCACTTT	CASSSEFRALNSPLHF
TRBD2	.	TRBJ2-1	TRBV20-1	TGCAGTGCTACCGCCCAAGGGCGGGAGATCAATGAGCAGTTCTTC	CSATAQGREINEQFF
.	many	TRBJ2-7	TRBV14	TGTGCCAGCAGCCAAGTGGCGGGGGCCGCCGACGAGCAGTACTTC	CASSQVAGAADEQYF
.	many	TRBJ1-1	TRBV7-2	TGTGCCAGCAGCTTTTATGCTGAAGCTTTCTTT	CASSFYAEAFF
TRBD2	few	TRBJ2-5	TRBV10-2	TGCGCCAGCAGTGAGTTCGGACTAGCGGGGGGTGAGACCCAGTACTTC	CASSEFGLAGGETQYF
.	many	TRBJ2-5	TRBV7-7	TGTGCCAGCAGCTTCGAGGGCCAGGAGACCCAGTACTTC	CASSFEGQETQYF
.	.	TRBJ2-2	TRBV12-3/TRBV12-4	TGTGCCAGCAGTTTATCATTGTCGCGCGAACACCGGGGAGCTGTTTTT	CASSLSLSREHRGAVF
.	many	TRBJ2-1	TRBV7-3	TGTGCCAGCAGCCTGTATTCGGGGAATGAGCAGTTCTTC	CASSLYSGNEQFF
TRBD1	few	TRBJ2-7	TRBV4-1	TGCGCCAGCAGCCAATTTGCCGCGGGACAGGGGATAACCTACGAGCAGTACTTC	CASSQFAAGQGITYEQYF
.	many	TRBJ1-2	TRBV28	TGTGCCAGCAGTTCAACCTGGGGCTACACCTTC	CASSSTWGYTF
.	once	TRBJ1-3	TRBV6-6	TGTGCCAGCAGAATAGCAGGGGATCCGGGAAGAAACACCATATATTTT	CASRIAGDPGRNTIYF
.	.	TRBJ1-1	TRBV7-2	TGTGCCAGCAGCTTCAGGACGGGGCCGAACACTGAAGCTTTCTTT	CASSFRTGPNTEAFF
.	.	TRBJ2-4	TRBV7-9	TGTGCCAGCAGCGTAGACACCCCGGCCAAAAACATTCAGTACTTC	CASSVDTPAKNIQYF